A single sample is the source of the 16 T cell receptor beta chains below, sequenced in a study of early T cells in non-severe SARS-CoV-2 infection. Each CDR3 protein is one row after TCRdb ran MiXCR on the 5' RACE reads. The table lists about 49,000 distinct CDR3 sequences, approximately 4.1% of them singletons. The sample taken for sequencing was whole blood. These receptors originate from an adult who was a healthcare worker with PCR-confirmed SARS-CoV-2 infection or an uninfected control (not recorded which).

To note about this clonotype: At one end the junction does not follow the germline gene, possibly because of a read error. The chain couples TRBV4-1 to TRBJ1-3; no firm D call. The CDR3 consists of 15 residues. Germline V lookup: CDR1 MGHRA, CDR2 YSYEKL. The CDR3 nucleotides read TGCGCCAGCAGCCAAGGCTTAGGCTCTGAAAACACCATATATTTT. This sequence encodes CASSQGLGSENTIYF.

This clonotype was counted ten times or more. The chain employs TRBV13 and TRBJ1-2; 8 nucleotides align to TRBD1. The V segment lost 5 bases and the J segment 7 bases; nucleotides outside the gene matches: 12. There are 15 residues in the CDR3. Germline CDR1 and CDR2: PRHDT and FYEKMQ (reference sequence). The CDR3 spells CASSQNRGTGGGYTF. CDR3 DNA: TGTGCCAGCAGCCAAAACAGGGGGACAGGAGGTGGCTACACCTTC.

This clonotype was seen many times. The CDR3 nucleotides read TGTGCCAGCAGCAACAGAAAGAAGAGTGGTGAAAAACTGTTTTTT. This codes for CASSNRKKSGEKLFF. The rearrangement joins TRBV7-9 to TRBJ1-4; D not resolved. V shed 5 bases and J shed 7 bases, with 17 bases lying between them. Germline V gives CDR1 SEHNR, CDR2 FQNEAQ (reference sequence). This CDR3 has 15 amino acids.

This clonotype has at least ten counts. The chain joins TRBV12-3 or TRBV12-4 to TRBJ2-1, with TRBD1 matching over 9 bases. V dropped 4 bases and J dropped 3; count of bases not matched to a gene: 7. The CDR3 extends over 16 amino acids. The CDR3 DNA sequence: TGTGCCAGCAGTTCAGCCTCGGGACAGGGCTACAATGAGCAGTTCTTC. Translated, it gives CASSSASGQGYNEQFF.

This clonotype occurred a few times. At one boundary the junction diverges from the germline segment, which might be a read error. The rearrangement uses TRBV6-5 and TRBJ1-6; 11 bases fit TRBD1. CDR3 size: 15 residues. Germline assignment: CDR1 MNHEY and CDR2 SVGAGI. The CDR3 here is CASSYKGQGVSPPHF. CDR3 nucleotide sequence: TGTGCCAGCAGTTACAAGGGACAGGGGGTCTCACCCCCCCACTTT.

There are many counts of this clonotype. This chain uses TRBV10-3 with TRBJ2-3; 9 bases map to TRBD2. V dropped 7 bases and J dropped 4; count of bases not matched to a gene: 6. CDR3 length equals 14 residues. CDR1 ENHRY and CDR2 SYGVKD come from the germline V gene. CDR3 sequence: CAITREGLSDTQYF. The CDR3 DNA follows: TGTGCCATCACGCGGGAGGGCCTCTCAGATACGCAGTATTTT.

This clonotype was observed a few times. As DNA, the CDR3 is TGTGCCAGCAGCGGGCCGGGACAGGGTATCGGAGAGACCCAGTACTTC. Translated: CASSGPGQGIGETQYF. The V call is TRBV7-8, the J call TRBJ2-5; 9 bases are shared with TRBD1. The CDR3 runs to 16 residues. Germline V gives CDR1 SGHVS, CDR2 FQNEAQ. The V gene end was trimmed by 5 bases and the J gene end by 4 bases; junction bases not matched to a gene: 11.

This clonotype was counted a few times. This rearrangement joins TRBV2 to TRBJ1-6, with 8 positions matching TRBD1. From germline, CDR1 is SNHLY and CDR2 FYNNEI. The CDR3 runs 14 residues. Trimming took 4 bases from V and 7 from J; bases not matched to a gene: 3. As DNA, the CDR3 is TGTGCCAGCAGTGGCGACAGGGGCAATTCACCCCTCCACTTT. Encoded protein: CASSGDRGNSPLHF.

This clonotype was seen repeatedly, ten times or more. V and J are TRBV24-1 and TRBJ2-2; D may be TRBD1 (5 bases). This CDR3 comprises 15 residues. In germline, CDR1 is KGHDR, CDR2 SFDVKD. The ends were cut back, 4 bases at V and 5 bases at J, with 13 bases in the middle. CDR3 nucleotide sequence: TGTGCCACCAGTGACCAGGGATCGGAGACCGGGGAGCTGTTTTTT. Translating it yields CATSDQGSETGELFF.

This clonotype was counted many times. This chain joins TRBV19 and TRBJ2-2; no definite D call. V dropped 5 bases and J dropped 2 bases, with 15 bases sitting between them. The germline V gene encodes CDR1 LNHDA and CDR2 SQIVND (reference sequence). The CDR3 spans 16 residues. CDR3 nucleotides: TGTGCCAGTAGTCCTTCGTCGCGGCGCAACACCGGGGAGCTGTTTTTT. Translated, it gives CASSPSSRRNTGELFF. Full variable domain (rest looked up from reference TRBV19 and TRBJ2-2): DGGITQSPKYLFRKEGQNVTLSCEQNLNHDAMYWYRQDPGQGLRLIYYSQIVNDFQKGDIAEGYSVSREKKESFPLTVTSAQKNPTAFYLCASSPSSRRNTGELFFGEGSRLTVL.

This clonotype came up many times. The chain uses TRBV7-2 and TRBJ2-3, with 9 bases aligning to TRBD2. The CDR3 spans 18 residues. The V and J ends lost 3 bases and 5 bases, in that order; junction bases with no gene match: 15. The V gene's germline CDR1 is SGHTA and CDR2 FQGNSA. Written as DNA, the CDR3 is TGTGCCAGCAGCTTGAGTTCCGTGGCGGCGGGAGGGCTAGATACGCAGTATTTT. It is translated as CASSLSSVAAGGLDTQYF. The full variable domain, its missing parts supplied by reference TRBV7-2 and TRBJ2-3, is GAGVSQSPSNKVTEKGKDVELRCDPISGHTALYWYRQSLGQGLEFLIYFQGNSAPDKSGLPSDRFSAERTGGSVSTLTIQRTQQEDSAVYLCASSLSSVAAGGLDTQYFGPGTRLTVL.

This clonotype was seen a few times. The chain combines TRBV7-2 with TRBJ2-7; TRBD2 is a possible D gene (6 bases). Germline-derived CDR1 and CDR2 are SGHTA and FQGNSA. Trimming removed 4 bases at V and 6 bases at J, with 13 bases between. CDR3 length equals 13 residues. The CDR3 is CASSSTSAPEQYF. The CDR3 nucleotides are TGTGCCAGCAGCTCGACTAGTGCGCCCGAGCAGTACTTC.

This clonotype was observed at least ten times. The chain employs TRBV6-2 or TRBV6-3 and TRBJ2-2; 7 nucleotides agree with TRBD1. Germline lookup yields CDR1 MNHEY and CDR2 SVGEGT. CDR3 length: 14 amino acids. The ends lost 5 bases at V and 4 bases at J; junction bases unmatched: 4. The CDR3 DNA sequence: TGTGCCAGCAGTAGGGGACAGCCCACCGGGGAGCTGTTTTTT. Protein: CASSRGQPTGELFF.

Many counts were recorded for this clonotype. The genes are TRBV19 and TRBJ2-2; 10 positions match TRBD1. The CDR3 spans 13 residues. Germline CDR1 is LNHDA and CDR2 is SQIVND (reference sequence). V trimming: 5 bases; J trimming: 12 bases; junction bases outside the gene matches: 6. This CDR3 is CASSAGQGIKLFF. CDR3 nucleotides: TGTGCCAGTAGTGCGGGACAGGGGATTAAGCTGTTTTTT.

The gene calls are TRBV6-5 and TRBJ1-5; D gene unclear. V dropped 5 bases and J dropped 6 bases, with 17 bases sitting between them. The CDR3 sequence is 15 residues long. Germline CDR1 reads MNHEY; CDR2 reads SVGAGI. CDR3 in DNA: TGTGCCAGCAGTCTTACTACCCCTCTAAGTCAGCCCCAGCATTTT. It codes for CASSLTTPLSQPQHF.

This clonotype was seen repeatedly, ten times or more. This chain uses TRBV6-1 with TRBJ2-4; the match to TRBD2 covers 11 bases. Germline V gene lookup returns CDR1 MNHNS and CDR2 SASEGT. The CDR3 has 18 residues. Losses at the gene ends were 7 bases for V and 0 bases for J; bases not matched to a gene: 11. The CDR3 region is CASTEGLAGGLAKNIQYF. CDR3 in DNA: TGTGCCAGCACCGAAGGCCTAGCGGGAGGTTTAGCCAAAAACATTCAGTACTTC.